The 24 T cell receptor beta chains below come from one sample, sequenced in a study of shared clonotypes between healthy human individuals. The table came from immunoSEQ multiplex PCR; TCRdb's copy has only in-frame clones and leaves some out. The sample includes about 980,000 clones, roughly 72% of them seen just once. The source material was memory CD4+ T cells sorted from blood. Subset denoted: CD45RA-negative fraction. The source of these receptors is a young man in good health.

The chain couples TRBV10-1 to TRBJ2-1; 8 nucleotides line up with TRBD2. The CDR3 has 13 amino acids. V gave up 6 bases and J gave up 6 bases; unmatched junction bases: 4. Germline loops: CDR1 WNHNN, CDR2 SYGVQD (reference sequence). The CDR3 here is CASSLTSANEQFF. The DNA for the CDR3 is TGCGCCAGCAGCTTGACTAGCGCCAATGAGCAGTTCTTC.

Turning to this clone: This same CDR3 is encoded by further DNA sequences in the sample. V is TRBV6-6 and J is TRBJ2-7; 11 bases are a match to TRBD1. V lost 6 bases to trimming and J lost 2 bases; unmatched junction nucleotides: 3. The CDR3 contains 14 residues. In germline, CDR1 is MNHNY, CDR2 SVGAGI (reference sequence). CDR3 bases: TGTGCCAGCAGAGGGGGACAGGGGGCCTACGAGCAGTACTTC. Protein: CASRGGQGAYEQYF.

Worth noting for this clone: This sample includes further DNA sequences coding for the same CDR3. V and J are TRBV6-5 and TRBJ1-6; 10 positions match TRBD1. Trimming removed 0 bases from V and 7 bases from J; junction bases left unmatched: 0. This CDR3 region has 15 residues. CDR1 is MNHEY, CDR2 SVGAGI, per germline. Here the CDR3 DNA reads TGTGCCAGCAGTTACTCGGGACAGGGGAATTCACCCCTCCACTTT. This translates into CASSYSGQGNSPLHF.

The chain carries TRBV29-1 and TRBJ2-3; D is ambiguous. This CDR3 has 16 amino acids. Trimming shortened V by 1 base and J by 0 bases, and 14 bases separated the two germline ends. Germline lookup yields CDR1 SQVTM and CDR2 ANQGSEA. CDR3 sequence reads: CSVEGGGSASTDTQYF. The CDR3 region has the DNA TGCAGCGTTGAAGGTGGTGGGTCTGCTAGCACAGATACGCAGTATTTT.

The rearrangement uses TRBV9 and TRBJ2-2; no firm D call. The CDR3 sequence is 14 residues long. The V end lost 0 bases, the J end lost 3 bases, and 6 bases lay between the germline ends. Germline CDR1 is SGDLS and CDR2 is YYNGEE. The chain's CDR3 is CASSVEAYTGELFF. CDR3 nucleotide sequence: TGTGCCAGCAGCGTAGAGGCTTACACCGGGGAGCTGTTTTTT.

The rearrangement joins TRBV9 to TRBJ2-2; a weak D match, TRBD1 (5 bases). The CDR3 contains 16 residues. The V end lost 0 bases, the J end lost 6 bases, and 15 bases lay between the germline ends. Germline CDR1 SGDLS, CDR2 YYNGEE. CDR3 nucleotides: TGTGCCAGCAGCGTAGGACCCAGGGCCACCGCCGGGGAGCTGTTTTTT. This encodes CASSVGPRATAGELFF.

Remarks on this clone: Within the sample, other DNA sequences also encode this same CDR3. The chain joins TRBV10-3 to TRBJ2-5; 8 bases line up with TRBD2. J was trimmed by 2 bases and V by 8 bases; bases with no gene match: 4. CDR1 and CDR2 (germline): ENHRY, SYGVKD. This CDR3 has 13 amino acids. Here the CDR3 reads CAIGTGGQETQYF. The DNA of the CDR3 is TGTGCCATCGGAACGGGGGGGCAAGAGACCCAGTACTTC.

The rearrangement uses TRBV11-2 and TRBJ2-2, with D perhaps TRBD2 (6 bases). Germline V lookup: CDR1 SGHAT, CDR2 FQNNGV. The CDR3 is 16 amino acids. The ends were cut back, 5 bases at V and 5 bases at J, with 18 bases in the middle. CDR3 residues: CASSGEASLRTGELFF. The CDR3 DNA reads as TGTGCCAGCAGCGGGGAGGCTAGTTTAAGGACCGGGGAGCTGTTTTTT.

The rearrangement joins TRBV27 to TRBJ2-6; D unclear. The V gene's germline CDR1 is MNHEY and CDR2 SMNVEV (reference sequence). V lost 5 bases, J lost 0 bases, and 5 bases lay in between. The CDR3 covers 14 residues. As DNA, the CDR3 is TGTGCCAGCAGTAGGCGCTCTGGGGCCAACGTCCTGACTTTC. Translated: CASSRRSGANVLTF.

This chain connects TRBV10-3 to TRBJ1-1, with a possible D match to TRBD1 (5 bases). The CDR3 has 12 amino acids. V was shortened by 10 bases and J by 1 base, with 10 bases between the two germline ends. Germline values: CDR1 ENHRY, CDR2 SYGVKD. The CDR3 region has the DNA TGTGCCAGCGGGACGGCGAACACTGAAGCTTTCTTT. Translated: CASGTANTEAFF.

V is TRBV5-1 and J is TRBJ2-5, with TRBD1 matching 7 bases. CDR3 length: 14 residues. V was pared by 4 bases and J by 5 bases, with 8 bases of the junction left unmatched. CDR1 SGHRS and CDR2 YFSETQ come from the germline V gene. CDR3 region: CASSTGAPFETQYF. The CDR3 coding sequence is TGCGCCAGCAGCACAGGGGCGCCATTTGAGACCCAGTACTTC.

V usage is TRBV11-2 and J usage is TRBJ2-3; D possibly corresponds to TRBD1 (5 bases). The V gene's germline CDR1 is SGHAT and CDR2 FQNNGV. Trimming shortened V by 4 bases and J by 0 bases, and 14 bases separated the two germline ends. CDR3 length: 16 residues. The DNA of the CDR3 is TGTGCCAGCAGCTCCGGCAGGACACGAAGCACAGATACGCAGTATTTT. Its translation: CASSSGRTRSTDTQYF.

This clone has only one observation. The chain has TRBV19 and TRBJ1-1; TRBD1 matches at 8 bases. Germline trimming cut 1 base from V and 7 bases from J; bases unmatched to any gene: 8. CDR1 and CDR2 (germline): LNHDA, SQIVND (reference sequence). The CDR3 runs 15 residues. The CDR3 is CASSIGLTGADEAFF. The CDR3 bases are TGTGCCAGTAGTATAGGTCTGACAGGGGCGGATGAAGCTTTCTTT.

The CDR3 region has the DNA TGTGCCAGTACTCCTGACGGTTACTATGGCTACACCTTC. It is translated as CASTPDGYYGYTF. The chain uses TRBV19 and TRBJ1-2; D unresolved. V was clipped by 7 bases and J by 3 bases, with 12 bases between them. Germline V gene data show CDR1 as LNHDA and CDR2 as SQIVND (reference sequence). The CDR3 sequence is 13 residues long.

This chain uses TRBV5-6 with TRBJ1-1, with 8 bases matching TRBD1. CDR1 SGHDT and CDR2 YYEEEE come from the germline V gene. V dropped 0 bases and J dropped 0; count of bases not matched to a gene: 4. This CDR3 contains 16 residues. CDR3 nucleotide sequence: TGTGCCAGCAGCTTGGGGACAGGGAGAATGAACACTGAAGCTTTCTTT. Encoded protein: CASSLGTGRMNTEAFF.

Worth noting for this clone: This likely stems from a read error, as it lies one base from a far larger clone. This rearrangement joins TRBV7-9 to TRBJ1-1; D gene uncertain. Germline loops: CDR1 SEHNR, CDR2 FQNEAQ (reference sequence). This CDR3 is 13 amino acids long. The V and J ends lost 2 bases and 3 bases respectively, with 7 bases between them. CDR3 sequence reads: CASSLKGYTEAFF. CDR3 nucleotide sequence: TGTGCCAGCAGCTTAAAAGGGTACACTGAAGCTTTCTTT.

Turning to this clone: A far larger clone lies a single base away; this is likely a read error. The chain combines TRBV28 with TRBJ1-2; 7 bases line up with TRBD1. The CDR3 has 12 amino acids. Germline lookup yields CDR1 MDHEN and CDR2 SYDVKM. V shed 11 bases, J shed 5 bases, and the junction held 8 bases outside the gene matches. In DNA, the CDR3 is TGTGCCGGCGGCAGCAGGGGGTATGGCTACACCTTC. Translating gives CAGGSRGYGYTF.

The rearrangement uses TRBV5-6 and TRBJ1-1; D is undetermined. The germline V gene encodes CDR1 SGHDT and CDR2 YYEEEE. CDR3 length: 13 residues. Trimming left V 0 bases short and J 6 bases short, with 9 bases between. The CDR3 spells CASSLGRRAEAFF. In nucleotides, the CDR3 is TGTGCCAGCAGCTTGGGAAGAAGGGCTGAAGCTTTCTTT. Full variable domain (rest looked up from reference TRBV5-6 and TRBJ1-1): DAGVTQSPTHLIKTRGQQVTLRCSPKSGHDTVSWYQQALGQGPQFIFQYYEEEERQRGNFPDRFSGHQFPNYSSELNVNALLLGDSALYLCASSLGRRAEAFFGQGTRLTVV.

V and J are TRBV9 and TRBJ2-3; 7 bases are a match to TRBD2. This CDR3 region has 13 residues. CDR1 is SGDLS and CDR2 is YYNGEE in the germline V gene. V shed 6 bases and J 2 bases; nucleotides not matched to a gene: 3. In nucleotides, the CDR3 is TGTGCCAGCACTAGCGGAGCCACAGATACGCAGTATTTT. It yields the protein CASTSGATDTQYF.

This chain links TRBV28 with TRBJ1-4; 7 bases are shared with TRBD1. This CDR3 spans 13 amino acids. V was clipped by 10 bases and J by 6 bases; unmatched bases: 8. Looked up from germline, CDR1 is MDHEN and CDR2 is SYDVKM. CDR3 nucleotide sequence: TGTGCCACCGGGACAGTCGCCGATGAAAAACTGTTTTTT. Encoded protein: CATGTVADEKLFF. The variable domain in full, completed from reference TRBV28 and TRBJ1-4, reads DVKVTQSSRYLVKRTGEKVFLECVQDMDHENMFWYRQDPGLGLRLIYFSYDVKMKEKGDIPEGYSVSREKKERFSLILESASTNQTSMYLCATGTVADEKLFFGSGTQLSVL.

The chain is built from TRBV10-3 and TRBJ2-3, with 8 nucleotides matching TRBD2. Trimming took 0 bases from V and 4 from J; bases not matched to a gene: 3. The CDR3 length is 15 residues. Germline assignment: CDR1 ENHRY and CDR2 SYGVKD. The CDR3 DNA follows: TGTGCCATCAGTGAGTCGGAGACTAGCGCAGATACGCAGTATTTT. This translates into CAISESETSADTQYF.

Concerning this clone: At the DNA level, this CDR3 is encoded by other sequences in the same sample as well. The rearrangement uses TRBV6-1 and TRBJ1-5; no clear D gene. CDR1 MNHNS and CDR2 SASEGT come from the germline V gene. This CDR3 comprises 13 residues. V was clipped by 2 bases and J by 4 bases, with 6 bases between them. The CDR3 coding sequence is TGTGCCAGCAGTGAACTTGGAAATCAGCCCCAGCATTTT. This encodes CASSELGNQPQHF.

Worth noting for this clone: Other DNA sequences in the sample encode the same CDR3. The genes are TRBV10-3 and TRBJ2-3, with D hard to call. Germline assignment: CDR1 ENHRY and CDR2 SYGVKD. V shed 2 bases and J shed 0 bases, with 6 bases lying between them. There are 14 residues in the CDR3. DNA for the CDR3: TGTGCCATCAGTGAGGGCGGTAGCACAGATACGCAGTATTTT. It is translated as CAISEGGSTDTQYF.

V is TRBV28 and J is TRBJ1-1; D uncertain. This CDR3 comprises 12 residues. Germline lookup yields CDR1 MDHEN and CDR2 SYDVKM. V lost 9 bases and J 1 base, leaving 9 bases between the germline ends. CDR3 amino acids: CASVTRNTEAFF. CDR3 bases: TGTGCCAGTGTTACACGGAACACTGAAGCTTTCTTT.